Presented here are 25 T cell receptor beta chains from one specimen sequenced in a study of monozygotic twins with inflammatory bowel disease. TCRdb re-called the 5' RACE reads and catalogs CDR3 proteins one per entry, DNA excluded. This sample's table has over 350,000 distinct CDR3 sequences. Sequenced: blood. Receptors were obtained from a human donor with ulcerative colitis or Crohn's disease, or a healthy co-twin of an affected twin (not recorded which).

The genes are TRBV5-1 and TRBJ2-7. Germline assignment: CDR1 SGHRS and CDR2 YFSETQ. This CDR3 is built from 16 residues. CDR3 amino acids: CASSLASETLSYEQYF.

This chain uses TRBV20-1 with TRBJ2-7. In germline, CDR1 is DFQATT, CDR2 SNEGSKA (reference sequence). The CDR3 length is 15 residues. CDR3 in amino acids: CSARDLDPYVYEQYF.

The rearrangement links TRBV4-3 to TRBJ1-6. The germline CDR1 and CDR2 sequences are LGHNA and YSLEER. There are 12 residues in the CDR3. The CDR3 protein is CASSQVKGPLHF.

The chain is built from TRBV7-2 and TRBJ1-5. The CDR3 has 13 amino acids. The germline gives CDR1 SGHTA, CDR2 FQGNSA. The CDR3 loop is CASSAGRNQPQHF.

The chain joins TRBV20-1 to TRBJ2-7; the D call from TCRdb, TRBD1, cannot be confirmed without DNA. CDR1 and CDR2 (germline): DFQATT, SNEGSKA (reference sequence). The CDR3 totals 14 residues. The CDR3 sequence: CSAPPAGADYEQYF.

The rearrangement uses TRBV12-3 or TRBV12-4 and TRBJ1-2. This CDR3 comprises 12 residues. CDR3 protein: CASSLPRGGYTF.

The V and J genes are TRBV7-9 and TRBJ1-4; no DNA is available, so the TRBD1 call from TCRdb remains unchecked. CDR1 and CDR2 from the germline V gene are SEHNR and FQNEAQ (reference sequence). The CDR3 extends over 15 amino acids. CDR3 sequence reads: CASSSLNRAAEKLFF. The variable domain in full, with the rest retrieved from reference TRBV7-9 and TRBJ1-4, is DTGVSQNPRHKITKRGQNVTFRCDPISEHNRLYWYRQTLGQGPEFLTYFQNEAQLEKSRLLSDRFSAERPKGSFSTLEIQRTEQGDSAMYLCASSSLNRAAEKLFFGSGTQLSVL.

The V call is TRBV9, the J call TRBJ2-2. Germline V gives CDR1 SGDLS, CDR2 YYNGEE. CDR3 length equals 13 residues. The CDR3 region is CASSVDLAGELFF.

The J gene is TRBJ1-1, the V gene TRBV9. The CDR3 is 17 residues long. Germline assignment: CDR1 SGDLS and CDR2 YYNGEE. CDR3 sequence: CASSGDLKTVRTTEAFF.

The V gene is TRBV27, the J gene TRBJ2-5; TCRdb names TRBD2, which stays unverified in the absence of DNA. Germline V CDR1 and CDR2: MNHEY, SMNVEV (reference sequence). The CDR3 runs 20 residues. The CDR3 here is CASSLKAPGLAGGYQETQYF.

The CDR3 sequence: CASSPPGGPDTYEQYF. The rearrangement links TRBV18 to TRBJ2-7; TCRdb outputs TRBD2, but without DNA this stays unchecked. The CDR3 is 16 amino acids. Germline V CDR1 and CDR2: KGHSH, LQKENI. The complete variable domain, with remaining parts taken from reference TRBV18 and TRBJ2-7, reads NAGVMQNPRHLVRRRGQEARLRCSPMKGHSHVYWYRQLPEEGLKFMVYLQKENIIDESGMPKERFSAEFPKEGPSILRIQQVVRGDSAAYFCASSPPGGPDTYEQYFGPGTRLTVT.

This chain joins TRBV13 and TRBJ2-7. Germline-derived CDR1 and CDR2 are PRHDT and FYEKMQ (reference sequence). The CDR3 extends over 14 amino acids. CDR3 region: CASSLWGSWYEQYF.

The chain recombines TRBV25-1 with TRBJ2-1; without DNA, the TCRdb call of TRBD1 cannot be checked. Germline V CDR1 and CDR2: MGHDK, SYGVNS. The CDR3 totals 15 residues. This CDR3 is CASSGGGTGLHEQFF.

The chain uses TRBV12-3 or TRBV12-4 and TRBJ2-7. The CDR3 has 17 residues. This CDR3 reads CASSLDLAGREKNEQYF.

The chain links TRBV30 to TRBJ2-7. Germline V gives CDR1 GTSNPN, CDR2 SVGIG (reference sequence). The CDR3 totals 14 residues. The CDR3 sequence is CAWSEWGRSYEQYF. The complete variable domain, with remaining parts taken from reference TRBV30 and TRBJ2-7, reads SQTIHQWPATLVQPVGSPLSLECTVEGTSNPNLYWYRQAAGRGLQLLFYSVGIGQISSEVPQNLSASRPQDRQFILSSKKLLLSDSGFYLCAWSEWGRSYEQYFGPGTRLTVT.

This chain joins TRBV7-9 and TRBJ2-3; TCRdb's D call, TRBD1, is unchecked because there is no DNA. This CDR3 has 15 residues. Germline assignment: CDR1 SEHNR and CDR2 FQNEAQ (reference sequence). CDR3 residues: CASSETRGSTDTQYF.

The V call is TRBV10-2, the J call TRBJ2-7; TCRdb indicates TRBD1, and absent DNA this call remains unverified. Germline V gives CDR1 WSHSY, CDR2 SAAADI. CDR3 length equals 14 residues. This CDR3 is CASSLDRSDYEQYF.

J is TRBJ1-2 and V is TRBV25-1; TCRdb calls TRBD1, which cannot be checked without DNA. This CDR3 has 15 amino acids. The germline gives CDR1 MGHDK, CDR2 SYGVNS. This CDR3 reads CASSEHTGVGYGYTF.

J is TRBJ1-3 and V is TRBV7-2; without DNA, the TCRdb call of TRBD1 cannot be checked. The CDR3 spans 13 residues. Germline lookup yields CDR1 SGHTA and CDR2 FQGNSA. This CDR3 reads CASSVTGIDTIYF.

The V call is TRBV3-1, the J call TRBJ2-7; the D gene TCRdb calls, TRBD1, cannot be checked with no DNA. CDR1 LGHDT and CDR2 YNNKEL come from the germline V gene (reference sequence). The CDR3 runs 16 residues. CDR3 protein: CASSLVFGTGSYEQYF.

The chain carries TRBV12-3 or TRBV12-4 and TRBJ1-1; without DNA, the TCRdb call of TRBD1 cannot be checked. The CDR3 has 17 residues. CDR3 sequence reads: CASISSFHRGRRVEAFF.

The rearrangement links TRBV29-1 to TRBJ2-1; there is no DNA to check the TCRdb D call of TRBD2. The CDR3 is 14 residues long. In germline, CDR1 is SQVTM, CDR2 ANQGSEA. The chain's CDR3 is CSVDSGLVVGEQFF.

The gene calls are TRBV5-5 and TRBJ2-3; TCRdb outputs TRBD1, but without DNA this stays unchecked. This CDR3 contains 14 residues. Germline V gene data show CDR1 as SGHKS and CDR2 as YYEKEE (reference sequence). The CDR3: CASSSGGTADTQYF.

The chain uses TRBV12-3 or TRBV12-4 and TRBJ2-1; TCRdb gives TRBD1 as the D gene, but with no DNA this cannot be confirmed. There are 14 residues in the CDR3. The CDR3 here is CASTPVRSYNEQFF.

The V gene is TRBV25-1, the J gene TRBJ2-3. The V gene's germline CDR1 is MGHDK and CDR2 SYGVNS. This CDR3 contains 13 residues. The chain's CDR3 is CASSVTGTDTQYF.